This entry lists 6 T cell receptor beta chains sequenced from one sample in a study of T cells in Graves' hyperthyroidism and ophthalmopathy. Authors of the study amplified TCR beta CDR3 regions from RNA transcripts. When the TCR CDR3 underwent first-round RT-PCR, the HTBI primer set was used. TCRdb called the multiplex PCR reads again in MiXCR, with one record for every CDR3 protein. This table has about 640,000 distinct CDR3 sequences, less than 25% appearing once. Sequenced material: blood. The receptor set was obtained from a man aged 25 to 40 with Graves' ophthalmopathy.

This chain links TRBV6-9 with TRBJ1-5; D is uncertain. There are 14 residues in the CDR3. CDR1 MNHGY and CDR2 SVAAGI come from the germline V gene. The V end lost 0 bases, the J end lost 2 bases, and 5 bases lay between the germline ends. CDR3 sequence reads: CASSYSDGNQPQHF. The CDR3 DNA is TGTGCCAGCAGTTATTCCGACGGCAATCAGCCCCAGCATTTT.

The genes are TRBV20-1 and TRBJ2-3, with unresolved D. CDR3 length equals 15 residues. The V and J ends lost 6 bases and 2 bases respectively, with 18 bases between them. Per the germline V gene, CDR1 is DFQATT and CDR2 is SNEGSKA (reference sequence). CDR3: CSAPQRAVHTDTQYF. The CDR3 DNA reads as TGCAGTGCCCCACAAAGGGCGGTCCACACAGATACGCAGTATTTT.

This clonotype has ten or more counts. The rearrangement joins TRBV20-1 to TRBJ2-1; 7 nucleotides match TRBD1. Trimming took 6 bases from V and 2 from J; bases not matched to a gene: 7. The CDR3 sequence is 14 residues long. Per the germline V gene, CDR1 is DFQATT and CDR2 is SNEGSKA (reference sequence). The CDR3 here is CSATGTATYNEQFF. DNA for the CDR3: TGCAGTGCCACCGGGACAGCAACCTACAATGAGCAGTTCTTC.

This clonotype was found many times. The J gene is TRBJ2-7, the V gene TRBV5-8; 13 bases fit TRBD2. Losses at the gene ends were 0 bases for V and 5 bases for J; bases not matched to a gene: 2. CDR3 length: 15 amino acids. Germline-derived CDR1 and CDR2 are SGHTS and YDEGEE. The CDR3 region has the DNA TGTGCCAGCAGCTTGGAACTAGCGGGAGGGCACGAGCAGTACTTC. This gives the protein CASSLELAGGHEQYF.

This clonotype was detected a few times. The chain employs TRBV2 and TRBJ1-2; the D gene is possibly TRBD1 (6 bases). Trimming cost V 2 bases and J 8 bases, with 12 bases left between them. Looked up from germline, CDR1 is SNHLY and CDR2 is FYNNEI. The length of the CDR3 is 13 residues. The CDR3 DNA reads as TGTGCCAGCAGTGAAACAGGGATAAGAGGCTACACCTTC. This encodes CASSETGIRGYTF.

This clonotype showed up many times. The chain combines TRBV5-1 with TRBJ2-1; no definite D call. The germline gives CDR1 SGHRS, CDR2 YFSETQ. Trimming pared 0 bases from V and 5 bases from J, leaving 12 bases between. The CDR3 totals 15 residues. This chain's CDR3 is CASSLVPNENNEQFF. DNA for the CDR3: TGCGCCAGCAGCTTGGTCCCAAACGAGAACAATGAGCAGTTCTTC.